The rows below give T cell receptor beta chains drawn from one sample of a study of T cells in Graves' hyperthyroidism and ophthalmopathy. TCRdb processed the multiplex PCR reads anew with MiXCR; each CDR3 protein has one entry. Of approximately 520,000 distinct CDR3 sequences detected, less than 25% appear once; the ten largest clones hold about 25%. The source material was blood. These receptors all stem from a man in his late teens or twenties with Graves' hyperthyroidism. Each CDR3 is given with its conserved first and last residue.

v_call,j_call,cdr3_aa
TRBV20-1,TRBJ1-2,CSAGPGTGDINYGYTF
TRBV3-1,TRBJ2-5,CASSQAPLGQETQYF
TRBV6-2/TRBV6-3,TRBJ2-2,CASSYLRGHTGELFF
TRBV12-3/TRBV12-4,TRBJ2-7,CASSLRQTYEQYF
TRBV19,TRBJ1-1,CASRWTGTTEAFF
TRBV6-5,TRBJ2-3,CASSYSASGPPVTQYF
TRBV30,TRBJ2-7,CAWSDPKPSGEQYF
TRBV11-2,TRBJ1-5,CASSQAPDRANQPQHF
TRBV6-2/TRBV6-3,TRBJ2-7,CASSYGRFGGEQYF
TRBV5-1,TRBJ2-7,CASYPLEARGEQYF
TRBV5-1,TRBJ2-7,CASSLGGLAGYEQYF
TRBV6-4,TRBJ2-7,CASRTRTGAGREYEQYF
TRBV28,TRBJ2-6,CASSRTSGNSGANVLTF
TRBV24-1,TRBJ2-2,CATSPTGGPGELFF
TRBV24-1,TRBJ2-5,CATSDRGAIQAETQYF
TRBV20-1,TRBJ1-1,CSAKTANTEAFF
TRBV30,TRBJ2-5,CASRNTGPLGTQYF
TRBV6-5,TRBJ1-6,CASSSWEDSPLHF
TRBV7-9,TRBJ2-7,CASTPGSVAYEQYF
TRBV6-2/TRBV6-3,TRBJ2-5,CASSTATLAGGETQYF
TRBV19,TRBJ1-2,CASSSTATYGYTF
TRBV11-2,TRBJ2-4,CASSPPEGRAKNIQYF
TRBV6-5,TRBJ2-7,CASSYYPVAGGEQYF
TRBV6-4,TRBJ2-4,CASSRLAGAPGEDKNIQYF
TRBV30,TRBJ2-5,CAWSGTGSGETQYF
TRBV4-1,TRBJ2-7,CASSQGGKYEQYF
TRBV29-1,TRBJ1-1,CSVALQGAGEAFF
TRBV11-1,TRBJ1-3,CASSPGGYRGSGNTIYF
TRBV12-3/TRBV12-4,TRBJ2-7,CASSNQGGEQYF
TRBV7-2,TRBJ2-2,CASSRDFFGELFF
TRBV19,TRBJ1-1,CASSVTGTANTEAFF
TRBV5-5,TRBJ2-7,CASSEDTYSYEQYF
TRBV28,TRBJ2-1,CASSLAQLDYNEQFF
TRBV4-1,TRBJ1-2,CASSQIGQKTYGYTF
TRBV19,TRBJ1-3,CASSTNRGTGNTIYF
TRBV27,TRBJ1-5,CASSLRADLDQPQHF
TRBV10-3,TRBJ1-1,CAISDMGGLNTEAFF
TRBV9,TRBJ1-2,CASSQGQGANYGYTF
TRBV3-1,TRBJ2-5,CASSQGGGGAVETQYF
TRBV15,TRBJ2-7,CATSRSRTESSYEQYF
TRBV15,TRBJ2-5,CATSPRDREETQYF
TRBV5-1,TRBJ1-2,CASSPGRPYYGYTF
TRBV28,TRBJ2-7,CASSFGYRAYEQYF
TRBV19,TRBJ2-5,CASSRNTGAQYF
TRBV12-3/TRBV12-4,TRBJ2-7,CASSYRPSGGLYEQYF
TRBV24-1,TRBJ1-2,CATSDFSLTVNYGYTF
TRBV27,TRBJ1-5,CASTGTGANQPQHF
TRBV5-1,TRBJ2-7,CASSLGVAGSSYEQYF
TRBV7-8,TRBJ1-2,CASSLGRQKNGYTF
TRBV30,TRBJ2-7,CAWSVRGAGAYEQYF
TRBV10-3,TRBJ2-5,CAISESRTSGPPVETQYF
TRBV6-5,TRBJ2-5,CASSYSGPGEGETQYF
TRBV11-2,TRBJ1-6,CASSWGGDNSPLHF
TRBV5-1,TRBJ2-7,CASSLGIASPYEQYF
TRBV6-5,TRBJ1-1,CASSYDSGTEAFF
TRBV6-4,TRBJ1-1,CASRGRQAGYEAFF
TRBV12-3/TRBV12-4,TRBJ2-4,CASSFTGTGARNIQYF
TRBV20-1,TRBJ2-7,CSASDAYEQYF
TRBV28,TRBJ1-3,CASSLRQGAGNTIYF